The present T cell receptor (beta chain) was sequenced within a study of post-analysis software for immune sequencing data. Study details: The disease courses covered relapsing-remitting, secondary progressive and progressive-relapsing multiple sclerosis.

Tagging with unique molecular identifiers was a feature of the TCR beta cDNA libraries. T cells numbering roughly 1 to 10 million yielded 450,000 to 500,000 cDNA molecules. TCRdb re-derived calls from the PCR reads in MiXCR, one entry per CDR3 protein. The repertoire holds fewer than 550,000 distinct CDR3 sequences, with under 40% as singletons. The study, taken as a whole, reports: Significantly lower normalized Chao1 diversity was found in patients with multiple sclerosis relative to controls. Patients carried roughly 5 TRBV segments more frequently than controls did, and TRBV5-6, TRBV5-1 and TRBV20-1 were among them. Samples prepared in the same batch strongly co-clustered by F measure.

Worth noting for this clonotype: As yet, its antigen is unknown.

The CDR3 spans 18 residues. Trimming took 2 bases from V and 1 from J, leaving 20 bases between them. The germline V gene encodes CDR1 KGHSH and CDR2 LQKENI. This rearrangement joins TRBV18 to TRBJ1-2, with D possibly TRBD1 on 6 matching bases. The sequence was obtained from a girl younger than 18 with multiple sclerosis. The specimen sequenced was blood. CDR3 in DNA: TGTGCCAGCTCACCAGTTCGCCTTGGACAGACAATTAACTATGGCTACACCTTC. It encodes CASSPVRLGQTINYGYTF.